This T cell receptor beta chain was identified in a study of cytomegalovirus exposure and HLA in healthy donors (TCRdb year 2017). Study-wide context: According to a later analysis, the 120 validation repertoires were produced on the same platform as the 680 or so repertoires of the first cohort. To predict cytomegalovirus infection status, the study combined high-throughput TCR immunosequencing, statistical association of individual TCRs with disease status, and machine learning. The study aimed to test whether cataloging public T cell receptors could reveal signatures of past pathogen exposure. A separate validation cohort of approximately 130 different subjects was used in addition to the roughly 700-subject first cohort. The full study reports these points: The classifier was reported to diagnose cytomegalovirus status with high specificity and sensitivity in both the original and validation cohorts. A few of the identified cytomegalovirus-associated TCR beta chains were confirmed in vitro to be specific for cytomegalovirus antigens. Most TCR sequences were observed very rarely across donors, whereas some public TCRs were present in many individuals. The validation cohort had no HLA typing available for a later analysis, so co-occurrence within that cohort was assessed over all 130 or so repertoires. Subsequent analysis determined that TCRs grouped into clusters in the first cohort also showed a tendency toward co-occurrence across the roughly 110 validation repertoires, and approximately 93% of cluster scores exceeded 0. A total of 150 or so TCR beta chains were listed by the study as associated with cytomegalovirus. The authors suggested that the approach could potentially be generalized to other disease states and immunological phenotypes.

The library relied on the immunoSEQ multiplex PCR assay. The study's processing was this. A statistical classification framework was built to diagnose cytomegalovirus status from the catalog of TCR beta chain sequences. TCRdb provides this immuneACCESS table in a form limited to in-frame rearrangements. Some clones are lacking; in checked studies, under half of them reflect an unresolved V gene, and why the rest are absent is not known. V, J and clone size are those of that table, while D and trimming were read from the DNA. The sample table holds over 200,000 clones, of which around 88% were seen once. Jointly, the top ten make up 2.9% of the sample. The donors were included in the validation cohort of 90 to 150 subjects, a group kept apart from the approximately 690-subject first cohort. Only a few counts were recorded for this clone. No antigen is known for it. No base-level quality is on record; no much larger clone is a single base apart.

The germline V gene yields SGDLS for CDR1 and YYNGEE for CDR2. The CDR3 spans 16 residues, from the cysteine through the phenylalanine. Kept here is only the CDR3 DNA, which spans 48 bases and is read in frame from base 1. V drops 1 base and J drops 4 bases, leaving 16 bases in between. The sequencing sample was made of PBMCs. Rearrangement joined TRBV9 to TRBJ2-3, with a weak D call of TRBD2 (6 bases match). This TCR came from a woman aged 18-29 years in good health and CMV-seronegative. The CDR3 loop reads CASSVSGERASDTQYF. The DNA sequence reads TGTGCCAGCAGCGTATCTGGTGAGCGGGCCTCAGATACGCAGTATTTT.